This T cell receptor (beta chain) was identified during a study of blood T cell repertoires in COVID-19. Overall study context: COVID-19 samples collected from the United States, Italy and Spain covered acute and convalescent phases.

In Seattle, patients joined the study during active infection and were tracked longitudinally. Profiling relied on immunoSEQ multiplex PCR, and the TCRdb table lists in-frame clones only, not all of them. The data show around 440,000 clones, about 91% seen once. The CDR3 runs to 14 residues. V was clipped by 1 base and J by 7 bases, with 13 bases between them. CDR1 and CDR2 from the germline V gene are SGHDN and FVKESK. The TCR sequence derives from a woman in her fifties or sixties with COVID-19, enrolled during active disease. Sequenced: peripheral blood. This chain connects TRBV14 to TRBJ1-1; D uncertain. The CDR3 reads CASSQGSTWSEAFF. The CDR3, as DNA: TGTGCCAGCAGCCAAGGGTCAACATGGAGTGAAGCTTTCTTT.